These 8 T cell receptor beta chains were sequenced from one sample in a study of cytomegalovirus exposure and HLA in healthy donors. 60 Vbeta and 13 Jbeta primers were used in PCR. Measured with immunoSEQ multiplex PCR; TCRdb has only the in-frame clones, and not every one. The sample shows over 30,000 clones, approximately 67% of them seen only once. Input material: PBMCs. The origin of the receptors is a man aged 40-49 years in good health and CMV-seropositive.

The chain employs TRBV10-3 and TRBJ1-2; D ambiguous. V lost 0 bases and J lost 4, with 9 bases in between. Germline loops: CDR1 ENHRY, CDR2 SYGVKD. This CDR3 comprises 14 residues. The CDR3 sequence is CAISESPGSYGYTF. DNA of the CDR3: TGTGCCATCAGTGAGTCACCGGGAAGCTATGGCTACACCTTC.

The chain is built from TRBV5-8 and TRBJ1-1; no clear D. With 6 bases removed from V and 9 bases from J, the gap between germline ends came to 12 bases. Germline V CDR1 and CDR2: SGHTS, YDEGEE. The CDR3 extends over 11 amino acids. The CDR3 sequence: CASILRKQAFF. CDR3 DNA: TGTGCCAGCATTTTGCGGAAGCAAGCTTTCTTT.

The chain uses TRBV4-1 and TRBJ2-2; D possibly corresponds to TRBD2 (6 bases). The CDR3 totals 17 residues. The V end lost 1 base, the J end lost 1 base, and 13 bases lay between the germline ends. Germline CDR1 MGHRA, CDR2 YSYEKL. CDR3 nucleotides: TGCGCCAGCAGCCAAGTCAGAGTGGGAGGGAACACCGGGGAGCTGTTTTTT. Its translation is CASSQVRVGGNTGELFF.

This chain uses TRBV7-9 with TRBJ1-4, with a weak D call TRBD1 (5 bases). V lost 5 bases and J 0 bases, leaving 19 bases between the germline ends. There are 18 residues in the CDR3. Germline V gene lookup returns CDR1 SEHNR and CDR2 FQNEAQ (reference sequence). CDR3 residues: CASSVPGGEKSTNEKLFF. The CDR3 region has the DNA TGTGCCAGCAGCGTACCTGGGGGGGAAAAGTCAACTAATGAAAAACTGTTTTTT.

The chain uses TRBV7-6 and TRBJ2-3, with TRBD2 matching over 11 bases. CDR1 and CDR2 from the germline V gene are SGHVS and FNYEAQ. The CDR3 is 14 amino acids. Germline trimming cut 5 bases from V and 7 bases from J; bases unmatched to any gene: 5. CDR3 loop: CASSALAGGNTQYF. CDR3 DNA: TGTGCCAGCAGCGCCCTAGCGGGGGGAAATACGCAGTATTTT.

The rearrangement joins TRBV10-3 to TRBJ2-5, with D maybe TRBD1 (6 bases). The J call may be in error: the DNA end matches TRBJ2-7 better. Germline CDR1 reads ENHRY; CDR2 reads SYGVKD. The CDR3 sequence is 12 residues long. The CDR3 reads CAISPDRYEQYF. CDR3 DNA sequence: TGTGCCATCAGCCCCGACAGGTACGAGCAGTACTTC.

This rearrangement joins TRBV6-6 to TRBJ2-5; 12 bases align to TRBD2. J lost 5 bases, V lost 4 bases, and 5 bases had no gene match. Germline assignment: CDR1 MNHNY and CDR2 SVGAGI (reference sequence). The CDR3 covers 15 residues. In nucleotides, the CDR3 is TGTGCCAGCAGTTTGCCTAGCGGGGGGGCTGAGACCCAGTACTTC. Translating gives CASSLPSGGAETQYF.

This clone was counted a single time. This chain uses TRBV2 with TRBJ2-7; D is perhaps TRBD2 (5 bases). This CDR3 has 14 residues. Trimming left V 8 bases short and J 1 base short, with 15 bases between. The germline V gene encodes CDR1 SNHLY and CDR2 FYNNEI. This chain's CDR3 is CASLALDGSYEQYF. CDR3 bases: TGTGCCAGCCTAGCCCTGGACGGATCCTACGAGCAGTACTTC.